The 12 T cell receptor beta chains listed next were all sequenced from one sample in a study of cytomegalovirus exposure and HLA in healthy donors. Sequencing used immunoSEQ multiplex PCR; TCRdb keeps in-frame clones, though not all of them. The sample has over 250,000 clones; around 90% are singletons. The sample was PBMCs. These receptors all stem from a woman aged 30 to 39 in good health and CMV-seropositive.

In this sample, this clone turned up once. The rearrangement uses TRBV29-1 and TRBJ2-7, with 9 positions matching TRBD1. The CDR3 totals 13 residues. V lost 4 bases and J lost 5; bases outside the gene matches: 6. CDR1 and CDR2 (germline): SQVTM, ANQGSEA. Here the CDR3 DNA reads TGCAGCGTTGGAACAGGGGGCGTCCACGAGCAGTACTTC. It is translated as CSVGTGGVHEQYF.

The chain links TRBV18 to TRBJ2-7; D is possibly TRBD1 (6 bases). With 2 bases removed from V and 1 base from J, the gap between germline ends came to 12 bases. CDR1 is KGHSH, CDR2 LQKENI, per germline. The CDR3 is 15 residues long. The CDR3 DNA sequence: TGTGCCAGCTCACCAAGGAGCCAGGGGTCCTACGAGCAGTACTTC. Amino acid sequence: CASSPRSQGSYEQYF.

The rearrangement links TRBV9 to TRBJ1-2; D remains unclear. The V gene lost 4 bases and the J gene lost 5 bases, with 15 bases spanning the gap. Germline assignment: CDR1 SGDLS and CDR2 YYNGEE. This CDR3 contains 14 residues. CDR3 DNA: TGTGCCAGCAGCCCCTCCCAGCCAGTGTATGGCTACACCTTC. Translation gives CASSPSQPVYGYTF.

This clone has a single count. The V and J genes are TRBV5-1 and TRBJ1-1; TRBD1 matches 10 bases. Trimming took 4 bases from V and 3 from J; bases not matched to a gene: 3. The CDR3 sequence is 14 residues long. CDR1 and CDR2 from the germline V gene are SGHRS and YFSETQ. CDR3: CASSEGQGDTEAFF. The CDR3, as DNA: TGCGCCAGCAGCGAAGGACAGGGGGACACTGAAGCTTTCTTT.

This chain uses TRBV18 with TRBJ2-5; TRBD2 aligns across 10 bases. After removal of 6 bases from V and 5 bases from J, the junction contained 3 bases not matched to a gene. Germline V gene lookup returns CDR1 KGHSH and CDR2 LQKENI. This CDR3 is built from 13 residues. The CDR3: CASSLGLAETQYF. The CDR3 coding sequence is TGTGCCAGCTCCCTGGGACTAGCGGAGACCCAGTACTTC. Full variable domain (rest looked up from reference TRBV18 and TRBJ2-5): NAGVMQNPRHLVRRRGQEARLRCSPMKGHSHVYWYRQLPEEGLKFMVYLQKENIIDESGMPKERFSAEFPKEGPSILRIQQVVRGDSAAYFCASSLGLAETQYFGPGTRLLVL.

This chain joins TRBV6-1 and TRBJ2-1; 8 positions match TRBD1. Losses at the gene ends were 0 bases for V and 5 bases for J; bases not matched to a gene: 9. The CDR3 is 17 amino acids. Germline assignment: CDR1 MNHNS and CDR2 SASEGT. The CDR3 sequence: CASSEALWQGANNEQFF. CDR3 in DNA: TGTGCCAGCAGTGAAGCGCTATGGCAGGGGGCGAACAATGAGCAGTTCTTC.

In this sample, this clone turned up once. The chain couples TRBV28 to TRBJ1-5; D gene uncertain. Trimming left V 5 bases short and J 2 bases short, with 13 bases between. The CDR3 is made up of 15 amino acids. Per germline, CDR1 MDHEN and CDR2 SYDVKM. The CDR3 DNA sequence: TGTGCCAGCAGTACCGGGCACCGGGGCAATCAGCCCCAGCATTTT. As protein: CASSTGHRGNQPQHF. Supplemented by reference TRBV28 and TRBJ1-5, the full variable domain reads DVKVTQSSRYLVKRTGEKVFLECVQDMDHENMFWYRQDPGLGLRLIYFSYDVKMKEKGDIPEGYSVSREKKERFSLILESASTNQTSMYLCASSTGHRGNQPQHFGDGTRLSIL.

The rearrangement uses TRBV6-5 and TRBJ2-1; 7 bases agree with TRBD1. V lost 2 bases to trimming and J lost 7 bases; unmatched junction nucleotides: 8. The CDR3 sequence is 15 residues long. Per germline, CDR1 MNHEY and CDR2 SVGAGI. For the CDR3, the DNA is TGTGCCAGCAGTTACACACCGCCGGGACAGAATGAGCAGTTCTTC. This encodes CASSYTPPGQNEQFF.

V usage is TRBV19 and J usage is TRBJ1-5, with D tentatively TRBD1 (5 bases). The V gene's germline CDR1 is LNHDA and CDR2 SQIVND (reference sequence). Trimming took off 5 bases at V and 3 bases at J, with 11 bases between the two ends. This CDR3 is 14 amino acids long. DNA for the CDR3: TGTGCCAGTAGTCCCCCAGGGACCAATCAGCCCCAGCATTTT. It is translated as CASSPPGTNQPQHF.

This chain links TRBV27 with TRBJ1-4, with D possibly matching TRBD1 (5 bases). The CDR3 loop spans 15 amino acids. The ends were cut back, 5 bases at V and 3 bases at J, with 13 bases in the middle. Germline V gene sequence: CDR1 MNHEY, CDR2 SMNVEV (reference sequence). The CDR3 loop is CASSMTRGANEKLFF. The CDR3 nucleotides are TGTGCCAGCAGTATGACCCGGGGGGCTAATGAAAAACTGTTTTTT.

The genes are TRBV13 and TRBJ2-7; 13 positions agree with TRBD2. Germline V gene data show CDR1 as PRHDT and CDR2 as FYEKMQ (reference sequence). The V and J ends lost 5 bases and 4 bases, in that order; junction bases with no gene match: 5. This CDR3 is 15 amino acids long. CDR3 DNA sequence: TGTGCCAGCAGCCCGGGGACTAGCGGGGCTTACGAGCAGTACTTC. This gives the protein CASSPGTSGAYEQYF.

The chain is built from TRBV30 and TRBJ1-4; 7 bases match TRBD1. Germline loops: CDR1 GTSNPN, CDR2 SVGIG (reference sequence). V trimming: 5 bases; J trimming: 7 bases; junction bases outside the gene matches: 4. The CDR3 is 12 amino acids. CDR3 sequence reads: CAWEGASEKLFF. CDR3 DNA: TGTGCCTGGGAGGGGGCAAGTGAAAAACTGTTTTTT.